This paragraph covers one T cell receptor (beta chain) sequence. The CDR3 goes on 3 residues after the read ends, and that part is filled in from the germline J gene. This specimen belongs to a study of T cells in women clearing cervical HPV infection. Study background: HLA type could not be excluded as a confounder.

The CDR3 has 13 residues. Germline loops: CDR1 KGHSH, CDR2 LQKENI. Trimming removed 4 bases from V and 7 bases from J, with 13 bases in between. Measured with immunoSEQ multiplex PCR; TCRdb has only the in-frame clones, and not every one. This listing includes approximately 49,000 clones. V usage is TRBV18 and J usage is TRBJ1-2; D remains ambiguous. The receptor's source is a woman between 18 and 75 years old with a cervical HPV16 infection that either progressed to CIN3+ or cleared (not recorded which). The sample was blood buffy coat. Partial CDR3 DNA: TGTGCCAGCTCACTTTCCGAACGGGGTGGC. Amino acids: CASSLSERGG. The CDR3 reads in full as CASSLSERGGYTF.